This TCR beta chain was captured in a study of cytomegalovirus exposure and HLA in healthy donors. The protocol was immunoSEQ multiplex PCR, while the TCRdb copy is restricted to in-frame clones and leaves out a portion. The table includes about 130,000 clones, 85% to 90% detected once. The CDR3 runs 12 residues. This chain joins TRBV21-1 and TRBJ2-7; the D call TRBD2 from the table was never checked on the DNA. TRBV21-1 is a pseudogene locus. The origin of this receptor is a woman aged 18-29 years in good health and CMV-seropositive. The sample comprised PBMCs. The DNA of the CDR3 is TGTGCCAGCAGCAAAGCTCTGTACGAGCAGTACTTC. Encoded protein: CASSKALYEQYF.